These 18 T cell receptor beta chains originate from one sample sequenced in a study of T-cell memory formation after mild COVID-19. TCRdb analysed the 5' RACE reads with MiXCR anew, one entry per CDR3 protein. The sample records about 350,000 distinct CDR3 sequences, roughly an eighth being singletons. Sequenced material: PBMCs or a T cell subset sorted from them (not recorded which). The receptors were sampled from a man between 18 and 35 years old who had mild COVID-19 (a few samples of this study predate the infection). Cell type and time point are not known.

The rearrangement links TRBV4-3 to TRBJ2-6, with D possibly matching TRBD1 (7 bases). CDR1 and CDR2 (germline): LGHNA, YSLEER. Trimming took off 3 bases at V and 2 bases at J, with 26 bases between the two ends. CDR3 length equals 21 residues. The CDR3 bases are TGCGCCAGCAGCCAGCAGACAGGGAGCCTGTGGGGACTTGCTGGGGCCAACGTCCTGACTTTC. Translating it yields CASSQQTGSLWGLAGANVLTF.

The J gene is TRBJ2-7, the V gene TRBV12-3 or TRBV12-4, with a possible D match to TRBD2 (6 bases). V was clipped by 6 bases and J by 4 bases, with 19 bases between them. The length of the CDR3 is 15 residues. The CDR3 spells CASRAGQANPYEQYF. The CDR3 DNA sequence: TGTGCCAGCAGGGCGGGGCAAGCGAATCCGTACGAGCAGTACTTC.

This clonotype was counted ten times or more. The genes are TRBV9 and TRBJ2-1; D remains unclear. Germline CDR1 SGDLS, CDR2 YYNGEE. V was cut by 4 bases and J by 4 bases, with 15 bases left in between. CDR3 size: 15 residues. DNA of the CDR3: TGTGCCAGCAGCCCTGGCGGACGGATTTACAATGAGCAGTTCTTC. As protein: CASSPGGRIYNEQFF.

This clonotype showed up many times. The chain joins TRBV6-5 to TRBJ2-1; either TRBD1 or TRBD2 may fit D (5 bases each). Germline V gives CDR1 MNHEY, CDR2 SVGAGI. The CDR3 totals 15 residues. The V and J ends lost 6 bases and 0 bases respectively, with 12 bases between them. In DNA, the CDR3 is TGTGCCAGCAGCCTAGCAGGGAGCTCCTACAATGAGCAGTTCTTC. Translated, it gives CASSLAGSSYNEQFF.

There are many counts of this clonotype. The CDR3 sequence: CASSLLGTSGIETQYF. DNA for the CDR3: TGTGCCAGCAGCCTTCTAGGGACTAGCGGGATCGAGACCCAGTACTTC. This chain uses TRBV7-6 with TRBJ2-5, with 13 bases that match TRBD2. Germline V gene data show CDR1 as SGHVS and CDR2 as FNYEAQ. The CDR3 consists of 16 residues. V lost 5 bases, J lost 5 bases, and 8 bases stayed unmatched.

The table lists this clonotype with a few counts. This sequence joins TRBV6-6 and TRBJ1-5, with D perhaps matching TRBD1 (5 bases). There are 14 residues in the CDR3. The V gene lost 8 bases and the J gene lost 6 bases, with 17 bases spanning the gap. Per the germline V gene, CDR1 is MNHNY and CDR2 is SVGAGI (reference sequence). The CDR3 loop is CASSTAGTVQPQHF. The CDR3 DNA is TGTGCCAGCTCCACCGCAGGGACGGTTCAGCCCCAGCATTTT.

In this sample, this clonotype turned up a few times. Here the CDR3 DNA reads TGTGCCAGCAGCTTGTTGGCGGGGGAGACCCAGTACTTC. It yields the protein CASSLLAGETQYF. V gene TRBV5-6 combines with J gene TRBJ2-5, with D perhaps matching TRBD2 (6 bases). In germline, CDR1 is SGHDT, CDR2 YYEEEE. CDR3 length equals 13 residues. Trimming pared 1 base from V and 5 bases from J, leaving 9 bases between. Drawing the rest from reference TRBV5-6 and TRBJ2-5, the complete variable domain is DAGVTQSPTHLIKTRGQQVTLRCSPKSGHDTVSWYQQALGQGPQFIFQYYEEEERQRGNFPDRFSGHQFPNYSSELNVNALLLGDSALYLCASSLLAGETQYFGPGTRLLVL.

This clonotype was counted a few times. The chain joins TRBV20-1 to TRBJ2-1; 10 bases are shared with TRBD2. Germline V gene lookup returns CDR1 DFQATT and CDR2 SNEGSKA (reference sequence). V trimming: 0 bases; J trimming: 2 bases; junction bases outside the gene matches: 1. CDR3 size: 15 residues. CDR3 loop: CSARDSGGAYNEQFF. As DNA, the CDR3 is TGCAGTGCTAGAGACAGCGGGGGGGCCTACAATGAGCAGTTCTTC.

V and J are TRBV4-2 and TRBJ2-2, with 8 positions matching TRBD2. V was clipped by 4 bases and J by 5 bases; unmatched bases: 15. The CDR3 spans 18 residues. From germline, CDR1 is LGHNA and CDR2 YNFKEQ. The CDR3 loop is CASSLVAGGTSITGELFF. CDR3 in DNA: TGTGCCAGCAGCCTTGTTGCCGGCGGGACTAGTATTACCGGGGAGCTGTTTTTT.

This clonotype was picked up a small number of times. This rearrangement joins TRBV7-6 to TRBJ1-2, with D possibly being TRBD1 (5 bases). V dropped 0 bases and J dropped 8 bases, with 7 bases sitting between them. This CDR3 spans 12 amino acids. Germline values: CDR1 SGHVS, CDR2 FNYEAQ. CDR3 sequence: CASSLARGGYTF. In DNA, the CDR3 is TGTGCCAGCAGCTTAGCGCGGGGGGGCTACACCTTC. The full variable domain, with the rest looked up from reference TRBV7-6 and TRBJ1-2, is GAGVSQSPRYKVTKRGQDVALRCDPISGHVSLYWYRQALGQGPEFLTYFNYEAQQDKSGLPNDRFSAERPEGSISTLTIQRTEQRDSAMYRCASSLARGGYTFGSGTRLTVV.

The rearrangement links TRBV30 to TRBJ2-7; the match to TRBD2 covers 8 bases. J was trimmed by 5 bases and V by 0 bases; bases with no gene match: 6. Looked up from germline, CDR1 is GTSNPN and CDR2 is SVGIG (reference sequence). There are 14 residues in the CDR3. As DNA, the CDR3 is TGTGCCTGGAGTGTACTCGGGGGGGCCCACGAGCAGTACTTC. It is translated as CAWSVLGGAHEQYF.

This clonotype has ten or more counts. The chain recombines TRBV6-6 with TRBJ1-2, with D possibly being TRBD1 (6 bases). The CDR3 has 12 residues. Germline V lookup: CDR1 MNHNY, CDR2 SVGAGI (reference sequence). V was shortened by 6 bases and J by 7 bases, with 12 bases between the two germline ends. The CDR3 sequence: CASSPADSGYTF. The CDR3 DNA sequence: TGTGCCAGCAGCCCCGCGGACAGTGGCTACACCTTC.

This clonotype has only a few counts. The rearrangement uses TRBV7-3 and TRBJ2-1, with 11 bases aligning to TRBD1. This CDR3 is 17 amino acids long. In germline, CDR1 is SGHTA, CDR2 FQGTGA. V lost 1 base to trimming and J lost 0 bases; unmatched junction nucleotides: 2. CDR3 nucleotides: TGTGCCAGCAGCTTAATTGGGACAGGGGGCTCCTACAATGAGCAGTTCTTC. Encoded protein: CASSLIGTGGSYNEQFF.

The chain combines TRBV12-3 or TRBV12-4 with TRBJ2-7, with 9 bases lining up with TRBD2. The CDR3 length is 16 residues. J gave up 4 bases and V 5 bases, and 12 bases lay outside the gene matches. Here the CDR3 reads CASSISPGLAPYEQYF. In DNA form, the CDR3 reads TGTGCCAGCAGTATTTCCCCGGGACTAGCCCCATACGAGCAGTACTTC.

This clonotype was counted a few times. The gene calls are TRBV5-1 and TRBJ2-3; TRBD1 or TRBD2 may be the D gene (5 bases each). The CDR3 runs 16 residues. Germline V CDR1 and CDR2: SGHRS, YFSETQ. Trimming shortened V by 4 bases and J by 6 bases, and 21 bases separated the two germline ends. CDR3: CASSLGETTGPDTQYF. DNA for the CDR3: TGCGCCAGCAGCCTGGGGGAGACGACCGGCCCCGATACGCAGTATTTT.

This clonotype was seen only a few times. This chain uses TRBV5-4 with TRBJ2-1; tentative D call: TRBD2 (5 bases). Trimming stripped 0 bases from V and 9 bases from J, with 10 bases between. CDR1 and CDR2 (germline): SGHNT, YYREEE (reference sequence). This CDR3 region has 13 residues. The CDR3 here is CASSLGTASEQFF. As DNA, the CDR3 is TGTGCCAGCAGCTTGGGGACTGCGAGTGAGCAGTTCTTC.

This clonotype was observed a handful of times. CDR3 amino acids: CASRPTSLDTQYF. DNA of the CDR3: TGTGCCAGCAGGCCGACTAGCCTGGATACGCAGTATTTT. The chain joins TRBV3-1 to TRBJ2-3; 7 positions agree with TRBD2. CDR1 and CDR2 (germline): LGHDT, YNNKEL (reference sequence). The V gene end was trimmed by 6 bases and the J gene end by 6 bases; junction bases not matched to a gene: 6. The CDR3 has 13 amino acids.

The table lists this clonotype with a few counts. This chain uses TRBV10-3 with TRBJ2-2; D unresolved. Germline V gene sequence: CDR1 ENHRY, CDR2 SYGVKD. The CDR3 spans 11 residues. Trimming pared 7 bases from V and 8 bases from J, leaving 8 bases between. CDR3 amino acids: CAITPGGELFF. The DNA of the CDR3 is TGTGCCATCACCCCCGGGGGGGAGCTGTTTTTT.